This TCR beta chain came from a study of OX40 agonist ivuxolimab in advanced cancers. The study's findings and limits: Among the nonresponders, some also had low normalized T-cell clonal expansion.

A word on this clone: The antigen is not known.

Generated by immunoSEQ multiplex PCR, the TCRdb table keeps only in-frame clones and is missing some. The repertoire holds around 71,000 clones, roughly nine tenths seen once, with 0.95% to 1.4% in the top ten. The V end was cut by 6 bases, the J end by 0 bases, with 9 bases between. CDR1 and CDR2 from the germline V gene are GTSNPN and SVGIG (reference sequence). The length of the CDR3 is 13 residues. The chain has TRBV30 and TRBJ1-3, with D hard to call. The sample here was CD4+ or CD8+ T cells sorted from blood, taken in a trial of the OX40 agonist ivuxolimab. This clonotype was obtained from an adult with an advanced solid tumor such as melanoma, head and neck, liver or kidney cancer. This CDR3 is CACNSDSGNTIYF. The CDR3 bases are TGTGCCTGTAATTCAGACTCTGGAAACACCATATATTTT.